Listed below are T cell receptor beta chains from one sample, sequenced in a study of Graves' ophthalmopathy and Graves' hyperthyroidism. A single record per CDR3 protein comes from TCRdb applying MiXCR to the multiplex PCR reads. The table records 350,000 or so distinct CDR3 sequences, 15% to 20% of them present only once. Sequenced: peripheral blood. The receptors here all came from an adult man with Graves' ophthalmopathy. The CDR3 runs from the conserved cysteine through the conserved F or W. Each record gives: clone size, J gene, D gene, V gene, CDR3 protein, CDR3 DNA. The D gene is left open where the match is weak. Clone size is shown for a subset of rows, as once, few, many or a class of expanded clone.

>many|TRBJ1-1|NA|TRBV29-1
CSVGGATKVYTEAFF
TGCAGCGTTGGGGGGGCCACGAAAGTCTACACTGAAGCTTTCTTT
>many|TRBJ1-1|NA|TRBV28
CASSLYGGGNTEAFF
TGTGCCAGCAGTTTATATGGGGGAGGGAACACTGAAGCTTTCTTT
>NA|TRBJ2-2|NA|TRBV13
CASSQKRGNTGELFF
TGTGCCAGCAGCCAAAAAAGGGGGAACACCGGGGAGCTGTTTTTT
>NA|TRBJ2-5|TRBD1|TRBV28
CASNRPGQFEETQYF
TGTGCCAGCAATAGGCCGGGACAGTTCGAGGAGACCCAGTACTTC
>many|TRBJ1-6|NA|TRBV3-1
CASSQVRDSPLHF
TGTGCCAGCAGCCAAGTGCGGGATTCACCCCTCCACTTT
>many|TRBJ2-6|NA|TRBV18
CASSPQSSGANVLTF
TGTGCCAGCTCACCACAGAGCTCTGGGGCCAACGTCCTGACTTTC
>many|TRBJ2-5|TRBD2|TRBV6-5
CASSYSWGGQETQYF
TGTGCCAGCAGTTACTCGTGGGGGGGACAAGAGACCCAGTACTTC
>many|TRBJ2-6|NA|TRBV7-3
CASSQYQTDSGANVLTF
TGTGCCAGCAGCCAATATCAGACCGACTCTGGGGCCAACGTCCTGACTTTC
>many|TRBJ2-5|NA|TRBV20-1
CSAPQGVGQETQYF
TGCAGTGCGCCCCAAGGGGTCGGCCAAGAGACCCAGTACTTC
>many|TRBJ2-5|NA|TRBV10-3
CAISETGTRTQYF
TGTGCCATCAGTGAGACAGGAACGAGGACCCAGTACTTC
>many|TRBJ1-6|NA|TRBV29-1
CSVRTPSSYNSPLHF
TGCAGCGTCCGTACCCCGAGCTCCTATAATTCACCCCTCCACTTT
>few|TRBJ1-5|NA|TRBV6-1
CASSDDPGDSNQPQHF
TGTGCCAGCAGTGACGATCCCGGGGATAGCAATCAGCCCCAGCATTTT
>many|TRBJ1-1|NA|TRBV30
CAWSAPRSAEAFF
TGTGCCTGGAGTGCCCCCAGGAGTGCTGAAGCTTTCTTT
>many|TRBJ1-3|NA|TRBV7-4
CASSILGAADISNSGNTIYF
TGTGCCAGCAGCATCCTCGGGGCCGCTGACATATCCAACTCTGGAAACACCATATATTTT
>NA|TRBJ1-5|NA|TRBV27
CASSFGVSNRPQHF
TGTGCCAGCAGTTTCGGGGTTAGCAATCGGCCCCAGCATTTT
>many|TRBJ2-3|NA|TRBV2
CASSGTSLADTQYF
TGTGCCAGCAGTGGAACTAGTCTTGCAGATACGCAGTATTTT
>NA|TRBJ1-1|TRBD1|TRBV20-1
CSAGRQGPVGTEASF
TGCAGTGCTGGTCGACAGGGCCCAGTAGGTACTGAAGCTTCCTTT
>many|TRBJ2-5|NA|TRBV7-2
CASSRGLGGYQETQYF
TGTGCCAGCAGCCGAGGACTGGGGGGTTACCAAGAGACCCAGTACTTC
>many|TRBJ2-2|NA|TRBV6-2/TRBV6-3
CASSYSSYLTGELFF
TGTGCCAGCAGTTATTCTTCGTATCTCACCGGGGAGCTGTTTTTT
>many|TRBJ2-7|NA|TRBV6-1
CASSEAGDYEQYF
TGTGCCAGCAGTGAAGCGGGGGATTATGAGCAGTACTTC
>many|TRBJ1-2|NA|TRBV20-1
CSAVPGHVYGYTF
TGCAGTGCTGTTCCGGGACACGTCTATGGCTACACCTTC
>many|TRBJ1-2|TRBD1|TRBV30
CAWSVSGGSYTF
TGTGCCTGGAGTGTATCAGGGGGAAGCTACACCTTC
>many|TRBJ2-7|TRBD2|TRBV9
CASSVAGGPDEQYF
TGTGCCAGCAGCGTAGCGGGAGGGCCCGACGAGCAGTACTTC
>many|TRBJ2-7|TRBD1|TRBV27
CASSLVGPGGYEQYF
TGTGCCAGCAGTTTAGTAGGTCCAGGGGGCTACGAGCAGTACTTC
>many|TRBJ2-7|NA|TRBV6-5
CASSYQMGVSYEQYF
TGTGCCAGCAGTTACCAAATGGGGGTCTCCTACGAGCAGTACTTC
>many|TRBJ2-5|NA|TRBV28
CASRPKRATGLRETQYF
TGTGCCAGCAGGCCGAAGCGGGCGACAGGGCTTAGGGAGACCCAGTACTTC
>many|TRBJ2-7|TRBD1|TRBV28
CASSLYGTGYEQYF
TGTGCCAGCAGTCTCTACGGGACAGGCTACGAGCAGTACTTC